This TCR beta chain was captured by sequencing in a study of OX40 agonist ivuxolimab in advanced cancers. Across the whole study: Patients were infused with ivuxolimab every 2 weeks at 0.01 to 10 mg/kg. A mean age of around 60 years, range roughly 20 to 85, was recorded, and 82.7% were male. Study results and caveats: Averaged across samples, CD8+ T cells carried more expanded clones than CD4+ did.

This CDR3 contains 14 residues. The germline CDR1 and CDR2 sequences are LNHDA and SQIVND (reference sequence). Losses at the gene ends were 4 bases for V and 1 base for J; bases not matched to a gene: 3. Assay: immunoSEQ multiplex PCR; the TCRdb copy retains only in-frame clones and omits some. Here the sample spans 75,000 to 100,000 clones, over 75% being singletons. Samples of blood were obtained at baseline, on cycle 4 day 1, and on cycle 7 day 1. This clone has a single count. What it recognizes is unknown. The chain links TRBV19 to TRBJ2-5, with 7 bases lining up with TRBD2. Sequenced here: CD4+ or CD8+ T cells sorted from blood, sampled in a trial of the OX40 agonist ivuxolimab. The TCR was taken from an adult with an advanced solid tumor such as melanoma, head and neck, liver or kidney cancer. CDR3 sequence: CASSTTSAQETQYF. The CDR3, as DNA: TGTGCCAGTAGTACCACTAGCGCCCAAGAGACCCAGTACTTC. Looking up the rest from reference TRBV19 and TRBJ2-5 gives the full variable domain: DGGITQSPKYLFRKEGQNVTLSCEQNLNHDAMYWYRQDPGQGLRLIYYSQIVNDFQKGDIAEGYSVSREKKESFPLTVTSAQKNPTAFYLCASSTTSAQETQYFGPGTRLLVL.